Below, one TCR beta chain is given with its context. Its antigen is unknown. This specimen belongs to a study of response to subunit inactivated influenza vaccine. General study findings and limits: T cells newly recruited by each seasonal influenza vaccination are few, the authors suggested.

TCRdb redid the calling of the RT-PCR reads with MiXCR, one entry per CDR3 protein. The data show some 640,000 distinct CDR3 sequences, with roughly 14% seen just once and 6% to 8% held by the top ten. The CDR3 is 13 amino acids. Germline lookup yields CDR1 MGHDK and CDR2 SYGVNS. V lost 4 bases and J 6 bases, leaving 12 bases between the germline ends. This clonotype was obtained from a man aged 45-60 years who received an inactivated influenza vaccine. Here the sequenced sample was PBMCs from blood, taken 14 to 15 days before vaccination. The V gene is TRBV25-1, the J gene TRBJ1-1; no reliable D call. CDR3 amino acids: CASSADVRAEAFF. For the CDR3, the DNA is TGTGCCAGCAGTGCCGACGTCCGAGCTGAAGCTTTCTTT.